What follows describes a single T cell receptor (beta chain). Its cognate antigen is unknown. The data derive from a study of OX40 agonist ivuxolimab in advanced cancers. Whole-study results and caveats: A proportion of nonresponders additionally exhibited low normalized T-cell clonal expansion. Clonal expansion among partial responders at 0.1-3.0 mg/kg ranked near the lowest.

Using immunoSEQ multiplex PCR, the repertoire was profiled, and TCRdb retains in-frame clones only, with some absent. The data contain tens of thousands of clones, roughly 91% of them singletons. Prior autoimmune disease or systemic immunosuppression barred patients. This sequence originates from an adult with an advanced solid tumor such as melanoma, head and neck, liver or kidney cancer. The specimen comprised CD4+ or CD8+ T cells sorted from blood, sampled in a trial of the OX40 agonist ivuxolimab.

The CDR3 DNA reads TGTGCCAGCAGTTACACTACAGGGGGAACTGAAGCTTTCTTT. Protein: CASSYTTGGTEAFF. The genes are TRBV6-5 and TRBJ1-1; 8 positions match TRBD1. CDR3 size: 14 residues. V lost 2 bases and J lost 5; bases outside the gene matches: 4. Germline CDR1 MNHEY, CDR2 SVGAGI.